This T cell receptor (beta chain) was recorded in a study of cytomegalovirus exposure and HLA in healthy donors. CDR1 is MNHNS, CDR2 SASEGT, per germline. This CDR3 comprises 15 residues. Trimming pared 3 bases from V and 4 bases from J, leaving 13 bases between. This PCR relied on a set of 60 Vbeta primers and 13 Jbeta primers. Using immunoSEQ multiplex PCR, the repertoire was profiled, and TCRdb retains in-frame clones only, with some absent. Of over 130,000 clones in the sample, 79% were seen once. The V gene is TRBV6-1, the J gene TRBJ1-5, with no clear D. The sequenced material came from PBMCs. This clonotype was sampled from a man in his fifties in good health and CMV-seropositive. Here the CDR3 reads CASSERRNSNQPQHF. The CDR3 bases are TGTGCCAGCAGTGAGCGCAGGAATAGTAATCAGCCCCAGCATTTT.